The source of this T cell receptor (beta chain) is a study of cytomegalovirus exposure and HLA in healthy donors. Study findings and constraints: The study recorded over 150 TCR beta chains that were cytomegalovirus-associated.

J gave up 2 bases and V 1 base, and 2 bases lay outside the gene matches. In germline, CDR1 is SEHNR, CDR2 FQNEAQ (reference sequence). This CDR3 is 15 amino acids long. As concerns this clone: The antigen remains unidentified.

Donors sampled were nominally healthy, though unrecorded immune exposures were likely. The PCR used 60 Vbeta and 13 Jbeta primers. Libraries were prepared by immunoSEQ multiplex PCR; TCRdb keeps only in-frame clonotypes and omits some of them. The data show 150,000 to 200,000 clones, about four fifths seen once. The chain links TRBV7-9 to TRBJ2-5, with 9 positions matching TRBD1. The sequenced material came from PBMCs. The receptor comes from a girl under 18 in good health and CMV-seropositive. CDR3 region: CASSLGDREQETQYF. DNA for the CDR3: TGTGCCAGCAGCTTAGGGGACAGGGAACAAGAGACCCAGTACTTC.